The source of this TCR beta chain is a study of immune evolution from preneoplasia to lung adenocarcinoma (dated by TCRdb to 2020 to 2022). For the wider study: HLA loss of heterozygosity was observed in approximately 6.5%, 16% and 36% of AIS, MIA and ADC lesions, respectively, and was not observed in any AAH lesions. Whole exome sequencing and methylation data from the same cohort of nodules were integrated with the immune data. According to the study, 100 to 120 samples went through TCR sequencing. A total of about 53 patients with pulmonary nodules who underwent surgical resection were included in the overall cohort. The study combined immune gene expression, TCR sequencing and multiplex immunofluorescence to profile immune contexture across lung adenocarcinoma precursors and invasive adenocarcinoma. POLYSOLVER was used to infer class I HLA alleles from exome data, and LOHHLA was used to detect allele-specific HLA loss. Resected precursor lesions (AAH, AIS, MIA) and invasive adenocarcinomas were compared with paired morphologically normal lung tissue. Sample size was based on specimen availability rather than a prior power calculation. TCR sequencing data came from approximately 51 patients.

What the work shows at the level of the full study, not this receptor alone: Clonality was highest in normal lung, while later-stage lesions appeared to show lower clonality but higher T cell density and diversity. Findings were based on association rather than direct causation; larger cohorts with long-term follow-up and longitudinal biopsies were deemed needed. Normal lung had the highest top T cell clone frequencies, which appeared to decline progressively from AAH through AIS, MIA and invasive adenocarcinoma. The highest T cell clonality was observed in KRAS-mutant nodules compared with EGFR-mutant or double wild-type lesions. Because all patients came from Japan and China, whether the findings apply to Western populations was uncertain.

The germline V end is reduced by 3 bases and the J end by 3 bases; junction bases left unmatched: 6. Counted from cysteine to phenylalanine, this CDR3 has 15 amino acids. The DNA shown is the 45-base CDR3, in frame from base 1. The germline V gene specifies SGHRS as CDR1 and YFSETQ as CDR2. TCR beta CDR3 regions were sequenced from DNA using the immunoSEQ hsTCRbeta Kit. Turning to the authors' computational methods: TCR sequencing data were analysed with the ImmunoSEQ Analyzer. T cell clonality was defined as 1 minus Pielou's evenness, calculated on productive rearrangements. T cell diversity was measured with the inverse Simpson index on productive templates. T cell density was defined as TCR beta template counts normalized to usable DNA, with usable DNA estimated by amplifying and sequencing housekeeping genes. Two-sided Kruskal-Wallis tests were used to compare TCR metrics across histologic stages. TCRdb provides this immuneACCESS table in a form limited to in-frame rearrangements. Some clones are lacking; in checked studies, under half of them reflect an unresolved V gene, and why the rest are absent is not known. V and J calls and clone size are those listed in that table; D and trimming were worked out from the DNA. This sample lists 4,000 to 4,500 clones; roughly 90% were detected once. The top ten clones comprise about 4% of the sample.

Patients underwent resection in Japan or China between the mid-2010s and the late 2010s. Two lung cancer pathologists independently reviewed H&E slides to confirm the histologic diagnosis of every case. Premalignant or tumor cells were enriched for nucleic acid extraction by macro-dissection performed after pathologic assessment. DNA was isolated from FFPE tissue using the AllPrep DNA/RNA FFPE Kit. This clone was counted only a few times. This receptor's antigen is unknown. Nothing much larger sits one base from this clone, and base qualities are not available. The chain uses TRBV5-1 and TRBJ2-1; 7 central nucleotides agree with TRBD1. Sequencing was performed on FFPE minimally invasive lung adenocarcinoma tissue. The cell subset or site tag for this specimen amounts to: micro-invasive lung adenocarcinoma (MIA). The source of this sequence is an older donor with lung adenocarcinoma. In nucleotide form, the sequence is TGCGCCAGCAGCTCTATGCAGGGGGTCTACAATGAGCAGTTCTTC. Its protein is CASSSMQGVYNEQFF.